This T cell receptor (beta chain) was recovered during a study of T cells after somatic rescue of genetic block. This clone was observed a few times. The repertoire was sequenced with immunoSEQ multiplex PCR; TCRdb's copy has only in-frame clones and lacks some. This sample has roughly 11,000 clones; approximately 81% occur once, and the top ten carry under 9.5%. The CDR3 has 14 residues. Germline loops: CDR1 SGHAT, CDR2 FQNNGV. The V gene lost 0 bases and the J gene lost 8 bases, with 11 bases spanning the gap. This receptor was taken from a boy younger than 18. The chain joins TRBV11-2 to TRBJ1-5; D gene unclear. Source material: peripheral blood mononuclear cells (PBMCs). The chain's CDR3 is CASSLDRVSKPQHF. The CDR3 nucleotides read TGTGCCAGCAGCTTAGACCGGGTTAGCAAGCCCCAGCATTTT.